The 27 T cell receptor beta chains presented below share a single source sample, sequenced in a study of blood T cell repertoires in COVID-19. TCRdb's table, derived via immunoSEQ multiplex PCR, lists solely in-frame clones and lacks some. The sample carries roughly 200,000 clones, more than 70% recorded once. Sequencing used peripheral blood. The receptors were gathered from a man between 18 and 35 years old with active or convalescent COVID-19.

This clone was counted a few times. CDR3 in amino acids: CATRETSQQETQYF. The CDR3 bases are TGTGCCACCAGAGAGACTAGTCAACAAGAGACCCAGTACTTC. The chain uses TRBV10-3 and TRBJ2-5; weak D call: TRBD2 (6 bases). The CDR3 length is 14 residues. CDR1 ENHRY and CDR2 SYGVKD come from the germline V gene. V lost 10 bases and J lost 2, with 17 bases in between.

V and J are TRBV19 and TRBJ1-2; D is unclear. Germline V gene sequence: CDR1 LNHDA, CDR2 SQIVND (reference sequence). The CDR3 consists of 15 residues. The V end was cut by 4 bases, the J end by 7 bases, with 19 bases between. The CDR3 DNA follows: TGTGCCAGTAGTAAGTTAGAGGCCAGTCATCGTGGCTACACCTTC. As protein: CASSKLEASHRGYTF.

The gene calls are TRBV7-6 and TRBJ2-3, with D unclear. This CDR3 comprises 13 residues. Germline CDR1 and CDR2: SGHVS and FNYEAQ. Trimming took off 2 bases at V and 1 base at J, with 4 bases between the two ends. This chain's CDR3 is CASSLTGTDTQYF. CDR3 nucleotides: TGTGCCAGCAGCTTAACGGGCACAGATACGCAGTATTTT. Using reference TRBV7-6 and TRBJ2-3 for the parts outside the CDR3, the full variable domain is GAGVSQSPRYKVTKRGQDVALRCDPISGHVSLYWYRQALGQGPEFLTYFNYEAQQDKSGLPNDRFSAERPEGSISTLTIQRTEQRDSAMYRCASSLTGTDTQYFGPGTRLTVL.

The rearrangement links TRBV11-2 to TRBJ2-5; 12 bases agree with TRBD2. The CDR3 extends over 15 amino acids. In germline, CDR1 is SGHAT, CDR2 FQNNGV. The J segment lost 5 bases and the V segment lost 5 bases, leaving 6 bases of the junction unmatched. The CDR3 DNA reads TGTGCCAGCAGCATCCGGACTAGCGGGACGGAGACCCAGTACTTC. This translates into CASSIRTSGTETQYF.

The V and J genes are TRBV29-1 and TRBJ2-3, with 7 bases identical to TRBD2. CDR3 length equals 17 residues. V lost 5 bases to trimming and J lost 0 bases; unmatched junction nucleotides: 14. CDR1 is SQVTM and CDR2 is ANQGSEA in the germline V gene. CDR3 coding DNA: TGCAGCGTTACAGGCGGGGGAAGGGCAGCTAGCACAGATACGCAGTATTTT. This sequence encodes CSVTGGGRAASTDTQYF.

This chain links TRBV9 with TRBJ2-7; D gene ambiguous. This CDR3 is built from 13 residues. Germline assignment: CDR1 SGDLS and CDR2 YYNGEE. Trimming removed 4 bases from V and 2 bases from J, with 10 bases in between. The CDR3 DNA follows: TGTGCCAGCAGCCAGTCGGAGCCCTACGAGCAGTACTTC. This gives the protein CASSQSEPYEQYF.

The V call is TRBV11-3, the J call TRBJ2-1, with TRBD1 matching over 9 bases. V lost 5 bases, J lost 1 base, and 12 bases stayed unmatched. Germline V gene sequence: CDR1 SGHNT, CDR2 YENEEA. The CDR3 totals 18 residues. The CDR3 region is CASSPGTGRIFSYNEQFF. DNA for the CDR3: TGTGCCAGCAGCCCCGGGACAGGGCGAATTTTTTCCTACAATGAGCAGTTCTTC.

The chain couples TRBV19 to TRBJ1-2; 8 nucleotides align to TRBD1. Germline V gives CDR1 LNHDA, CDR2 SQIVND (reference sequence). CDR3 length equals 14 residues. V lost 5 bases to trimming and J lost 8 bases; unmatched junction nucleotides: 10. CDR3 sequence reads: CASSQPDRGRGYTF. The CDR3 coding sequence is TGTGCCAGTAGTCAACCCGACAGGGGAAGAGGCTACACCTTC. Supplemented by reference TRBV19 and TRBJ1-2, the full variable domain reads DGGITQSPKYLFRKEGQNVTLSCEQNLNHDAMYWYRQDPGQGLRLIYYSQIVNDFQKGDIAEGYSVSREKKESFPLTVTSAQKNPTAFYLCASSQPDRGRGYTFGSGTRLTVV.

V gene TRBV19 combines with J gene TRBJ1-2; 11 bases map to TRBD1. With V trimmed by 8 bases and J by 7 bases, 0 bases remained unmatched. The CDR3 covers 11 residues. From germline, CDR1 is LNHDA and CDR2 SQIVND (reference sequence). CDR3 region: CASGQGAGYTF. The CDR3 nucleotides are TGTGCCAGTGGACAGGGGGCTGGCTACACCTTC. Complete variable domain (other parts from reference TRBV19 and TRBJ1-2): DGGITQSPKYLFRKEGQNVTLSCEQNLNHDAMYWYRQDPGQGLRLIYYSQIVNDFQKGDIAEGYSVSREKKESFPLTVTSAQKNPTAFYLCASGQGAGYTFGSGTRLTVV.

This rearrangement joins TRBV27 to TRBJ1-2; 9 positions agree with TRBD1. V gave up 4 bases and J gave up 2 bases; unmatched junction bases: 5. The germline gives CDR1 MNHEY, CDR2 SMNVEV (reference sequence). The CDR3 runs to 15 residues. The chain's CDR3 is CASSSRQGGNYGYTF. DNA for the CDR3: TGTGCCAGCAGTTCAAGACAGGGGGGGAACTATGGCTACACCTTC.

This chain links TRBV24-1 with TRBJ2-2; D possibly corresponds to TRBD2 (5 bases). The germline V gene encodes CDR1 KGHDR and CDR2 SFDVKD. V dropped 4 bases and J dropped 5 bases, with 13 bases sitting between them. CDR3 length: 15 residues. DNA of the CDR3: TGTGCCACCAGTGAGACAAGAGGAGGAACCGGGGAGCTGTTTTTT. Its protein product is CATSETRGGTGELFF.

The CDR3 loop reads CAISDGTGPYEQYF. For the CDR3, the DNA is TGTGCCATCAGTGATGGGACAGGACCTTACGAGCAGTACTTC. The genes are TRBV10-3 and TRBJ2-7; 8 nucleotides match TRBD1. Per germline, CDR1 ENHRY and CDR2 SYGVKD. Trimming at V came to 3 bases and at J to 4 bases, leaving 5 bases not matched to a gene. This CDR3 has 14 amino acids.

The chain's CDR3 is CASSPWTSGAGELFF. CDR3 nucleotides: TGTGCCAGCAGCCCTTGGACTAGCGGGGCCGGGGAGCTGTTTTTT. The genes are TRBV11-2 and TRBJ2-2; 12 nucleotides match TRBD2. Losses at the gene ends were 5 bases for V and 6 bases for J; bases not matched to a gene: 4. This CDR3 has 15 residues. The germline V gene encodes CDR1 SGHAT and CDR2 FQNNGV.

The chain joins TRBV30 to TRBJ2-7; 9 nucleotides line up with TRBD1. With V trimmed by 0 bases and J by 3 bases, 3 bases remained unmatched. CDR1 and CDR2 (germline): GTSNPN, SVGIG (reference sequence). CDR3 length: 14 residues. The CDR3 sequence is CAWSVQGAGYEQYF. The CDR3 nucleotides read TGTGCCTGGAGTGTACAGGGGGCAGGCTACGAGCAGTACTTC.

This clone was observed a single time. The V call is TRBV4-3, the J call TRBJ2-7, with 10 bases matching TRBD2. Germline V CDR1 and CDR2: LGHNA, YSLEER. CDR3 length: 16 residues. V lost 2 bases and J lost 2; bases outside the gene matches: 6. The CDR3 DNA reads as TGCGCCAGCAGCCAATTGTCTAGCGGGAGACCCTACGAGCAGTACTTC. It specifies CASSQLSSGRPYEQYF.

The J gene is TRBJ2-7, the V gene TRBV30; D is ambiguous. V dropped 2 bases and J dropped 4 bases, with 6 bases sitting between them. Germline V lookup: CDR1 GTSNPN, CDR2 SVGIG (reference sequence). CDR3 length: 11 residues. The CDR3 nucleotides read TGTGCCTGGAGTCGAGCATACGAGCAGTACTTC. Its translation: CAWSRAYEQYF.

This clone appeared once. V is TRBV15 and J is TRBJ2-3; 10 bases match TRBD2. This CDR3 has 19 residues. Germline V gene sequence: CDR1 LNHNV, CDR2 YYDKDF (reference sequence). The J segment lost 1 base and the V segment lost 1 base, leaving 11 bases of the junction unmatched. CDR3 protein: CATSRGNGAGGSGTDTQYF. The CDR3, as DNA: TGTGCCACCAGCAGAGGGAACGGAGCGGGAGGGTCCGGCACAGATACGCAGTATTTT.

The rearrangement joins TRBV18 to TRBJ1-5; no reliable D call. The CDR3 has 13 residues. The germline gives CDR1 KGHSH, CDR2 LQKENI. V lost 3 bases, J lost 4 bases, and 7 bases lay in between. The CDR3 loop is CASSPAGNQPQHF. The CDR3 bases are TGTGCCAGCTCACCGGCGGGGAATCAGCCCCAGCATTTT.

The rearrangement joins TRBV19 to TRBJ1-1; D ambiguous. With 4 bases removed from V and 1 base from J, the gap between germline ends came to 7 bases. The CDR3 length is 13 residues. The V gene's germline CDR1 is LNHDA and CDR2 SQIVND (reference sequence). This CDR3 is CASSKAENTEAFF. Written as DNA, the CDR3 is TGTGCCAGTAGTAAAGCCGAGAACACTGAAGCTTTCTTT.

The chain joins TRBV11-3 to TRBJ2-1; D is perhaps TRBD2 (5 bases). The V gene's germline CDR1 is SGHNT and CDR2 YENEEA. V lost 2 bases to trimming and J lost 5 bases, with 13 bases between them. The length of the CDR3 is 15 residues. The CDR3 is CASSLFGKEDNEQFF. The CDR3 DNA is TGTGCCAGCAGCTTATTCGGGAAGGAGGACAATGAGCAGTTCTTC.

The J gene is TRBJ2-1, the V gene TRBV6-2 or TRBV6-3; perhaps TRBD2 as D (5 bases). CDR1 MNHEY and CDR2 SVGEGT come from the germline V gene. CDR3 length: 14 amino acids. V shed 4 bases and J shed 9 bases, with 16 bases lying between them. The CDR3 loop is CASSSQLVVTEQFF. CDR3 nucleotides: TGTGCCAGCAGTTCTCAACTAGTTGTTACTGAGCAGTTCTTC.

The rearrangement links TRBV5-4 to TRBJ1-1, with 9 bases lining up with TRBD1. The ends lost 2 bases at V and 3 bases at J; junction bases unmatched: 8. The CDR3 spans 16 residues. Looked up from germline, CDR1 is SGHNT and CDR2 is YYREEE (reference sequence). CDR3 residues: CASSFPQGARDTEAFF. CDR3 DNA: TGTGCCAGCAGCTTCCCACAGGGGGCGAGGGACACTGAAGCTTTCTTT.

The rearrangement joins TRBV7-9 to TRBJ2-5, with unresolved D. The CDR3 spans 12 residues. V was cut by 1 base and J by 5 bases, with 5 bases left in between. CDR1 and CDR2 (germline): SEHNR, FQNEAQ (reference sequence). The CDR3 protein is CASSLVLETQYF. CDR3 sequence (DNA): TGTGCCAGCAGCTTAGTATTGGAGACCCAGTACTTC.

The CDR3 DNA is TGTGCCAGCAGTGCCACACGGACTAGCGGGACTCCGAAATCGGGGGAGACCCAGTACTTC. It encodes CASSATRTSGTPKSGETQYF. J is TRBJ2-5 and V is TRBV6-1, with 12 bases matching TRBD2. Germline assignment: CDR1 MNHNS and CDR2 SASEGT. This CDR3 region has 20 residues. Trimming removed 4 bases from V and 5 bases from J; junction bases left unmatched: 20.

The CDR3: CASSLNSRPSYEQYF. The CDR3 nucleotides are TGTGCCAGCAGCTTAAACAGTCGACCCTCCTACGAGCAGTACTTC. The chain couples TRBV7-9 to TRBJ2-7, with D unresolved. This CDR3 contains 15 residues. The V end lost 2 bases, the J end lost 0 bases, and 11 bases lay between the germline ends. The V gene's germline CDR1 is SEHNR and CDR2 FQNEAQ (reference sequence).

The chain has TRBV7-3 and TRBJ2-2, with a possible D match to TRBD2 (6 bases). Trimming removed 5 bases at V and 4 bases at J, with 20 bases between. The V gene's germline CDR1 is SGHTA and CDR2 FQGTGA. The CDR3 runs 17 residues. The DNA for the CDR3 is TGTGCCAGCAGCCCCGGTAGCGGAGCCCGAGGCACCGGGGAGCTGTTTTTT. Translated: CASSPGSGARGTGELFF.

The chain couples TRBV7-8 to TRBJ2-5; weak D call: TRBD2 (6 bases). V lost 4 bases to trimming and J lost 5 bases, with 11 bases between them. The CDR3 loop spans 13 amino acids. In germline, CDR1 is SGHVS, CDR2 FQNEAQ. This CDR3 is CASSYLARETQYF. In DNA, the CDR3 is TGTGCCAGCAGCTATCTAGCGAGGGAGACCCAGTACTTC.